This T cell receptor (beta chain) comes out of a study of naive and memory T cell subsets. The study, taken as a whole, reports: TCR counts from RNA may reflect activation-linked expression changes. Possibly reflecting memory cells re-expressing CD45RA, a few larger clonotypes occurred in naive repertoires, especially CD8.

CD4+ T cell IFNgamma after overnight CMV lysate exposure gave donor CMV status. Many counts were recorded for this clonotype. Its target is not known. An equimolar mix of two oligonucleotides served as the beta constant-region primer for TRBC1 and TRBC2. Nested alpha and beta constant-region primers with the SP2 primer drove four PCR rounds on ligated cDNA. TCRdb re-called the UMI-ligation and nested PCR reads through MiXCR, storing one row per CDR3 protein. The sample holds roughly 150,000 distinct CDR3 sequences; approximately 24% are singletons and the top ten take 0.11%. The CDR3 loop spans 17 amino acids. Trimming took off 0 bases at V and 0 bases at J, with 9 bases between the two ends. Germline V gives CDR1 MNHEY, CDR2 SVGAGI.

The gene calls are TRBV6-5 and TRBJ2-6; D not certain. The sequenced sample was naive CD4+ T cells from blood. The sequence derives from a human donor in good health. The CDR3 is CASSYSSPPSGANVLTF. The CDR3 coding sequence is TGTGCCAGCAGTTACTCCTCGCCGCCCTCTGGGGCCAACGTCCTGACTTTC.